Following are 15 T cell receptor beta chains from one sample sequenced in a study of OX40 agonist ivuxolimab in advanced cancers. Sequenced by immunoSEQ multiplex PCR; TCRdb stores in-frame clones only, minus some. The data show around 57,000 clones, approximately 90% seen once. The sequenced sample was CD4+ or CD8+ T cells sorted from blood, obtained in a trial of the OX40 agonist ivuxolimab. These TCRs come from an adult with an advanced solid tumor such as melanoma, head and neck, liver or kidney cancer.

The chain carries TRBV28 and TRBJ2-7; 9 positions match TRBD1. There are 15 residues in the CDR3. Germline CDR1 reads MDHEN; CDR2 reads SYDVKM. V shed 6 bases and J 3 bases; nucleotides not matched to a gene: 9. The CDR3 here is CASSGRTGDIYEQYF. For the CDR3, the DNA is TGTGCCAGCAGCGGCAGGACAGGGGACATCTACGAGCAGTACTTC.

This clone appeared a few times. The V gene is TRBV27, the J gene TRBJ2-1; maybe TRBD2 (6 bases). V was clipped by 10 bases and J by 5 bases, with 18 bases between them. There are 14 residues in the CDR3. Germline CDR1 is MNHEY and CDR2 is SMNVEV (reference sequence). Written as DNA, the CDR3 is TGTGCCACCCGGGCCGGGGGTGTGAACAATGAGCAGTTCTTC. This codes for CATRAGGVNNEQFF.

The chain links TRBV6-6 to TRBJ1-1; D is ambiguous. Germline-derived CDR1 and CDR2 are MNHNY and SVGAGI (reference sequence). Deletions cut 7 bases from V and 4 bases from J, with 19 bases between. The CDR3 spans 15 residues. The CDR3 sequence: CASTKRPERSTEAFF. CDR3 bases: TGTGCCAGCACCAAAAGGCCTGAAAGGAGCACTGAAGCTTTCTTT.

The J gene is TRBJ2-6, the V gene TRBV7-2; D call uncertain. Deletions cut 6 bases from V and 4 bases from J, with 13 bases between. Germline V lookup: CDR1 SGHTA, CDR2 FQGNSA. The CDR3 has 15 amino acids. CDR3 in amino acids: CASRQWGTGANVLTF. The CDR3 DNA sequence: TGTGCCAGCAGGCAATGGGGTACCGGGGCCAACGTCCTGACTTTC.

The rearrangement uses TRBV7-8 and TRBJ1-4, with D unresolved. Germline values: CDR1 SGHVS, CDR2 FQNEAQ. The length of the CDR3 is 21 residues. Trimming pared 5 bases from V and 4 bases from J, leaving 32 bases between. The CDR3 nucleotides read TGTGCCAGCAGCCCAAAGAGGGTTCCCATTTACCCATTAAGGATTAATGAAAAACTGTTTTTT. Amino acid sequence: CASSPKRVPIYPLRINEKLFF.

The gene calls are TRBV4-3 and TRBJ1-2; D might be TRBD1 (5 bases). V lost 1 base and J 5 bases, leaving 11 bases between the germline ends. The germline CDR1 and CDR2 sequences are LGHNA and YSLEER. The CDR3 loop spans 14 amino acids. CDR3 sequence (DNA): TGCGCCAGCAGCCAAGTGGGGGTCGGGTATGGCTACACCTTC. Protein product: CASSQVGVGYGYTF.

The rearrangement uses TRBV9 and TRBJ2-1, with 12 bases that match TRBD2. The ends lost 4 bases at V and 10 bases at J; junction bases unmatched: 12. The CDR3 is 16 residues long. Germline CDR1 and CDR2: SGDLS and YYNGEE. The CDR3 protein is CASSSWTSGTTGEQFF. For the CDR3, the DNA is TGTGCCAGCAGCTCCTGGACTAGCGGGACCACCGGGGAGCAGTTCTTC.

The chain is built from TRBV30 and TRBJ2-1; D tentatively reads TRBD1 or TRBD2 (5 bases each). Germline V gene data show CDR1 as GTSNPN and CDR2 as SVGIG (reference sequence). Between the trimmed V and J ends, which lost 5 bases and 0 bases, there was a span of 14 bases. CDR3 length: 15 amino acids. Here the CDR3 reads CAWQGGGSSYNEQFF. The CDR3 region has the DNA TGTGCCTGGCAGGGCGGAGGAAGCTCCTACAATGAGCAGTTCTTC.

This chain connects TRBV6-1 to TRBJ1-2, with D unclear. The CDR3 runs 15 residues. CDR1 is MNHNS, CDR2 SASEGT, per germline. V lost 1 base to trimming and J lost 0 bases, with 9 bases between them. This CDR3 is CASSEEAEPNYGYTF. In nucleotides, the CDR3 is TGTGCCAGCAGTGAAGAAGCGGAGCCTAACTATGGCTACACCTTC.

The chain joins TRBV9 to TRBJ1-5; the D is unclear. Germline V gene lookup returns CDR1 SGDLS and CDR2 YYNGEE. This CDR3 comprises 13 residues. V was pared by 0 bases and J by 3 bases, with 4 bases between. The CDR3 coding sequence is TGTGCCAGCAGCGTAGGTACCAATCAGCCCCAGCATTTT. Translated, it gives CASSVGTNQPQHF.

The rearrangement joins TRBV9 to TRBJ1-1, with a weak D call TRBD1 (5 bases). V lost 0 bases to trimming and J lost 1 base, with 7 bases between them. The CDR3 is 14 residues long. Germline V gene sequence: CDR1 SGDLS, CDR2 YYNGEE. DNA of the CDR3: TGTGCCAGCAGCGTAGATGACAGGAACACTGAAGCTTTCTTT. It encodes CASSVDDRNTEAFF.

This clone was counted only a few times. The rearrangement links TRBV20-1 to TRBJ1-1, with D unresolved. V was pared by 7 bases and J by 7 bases, with 13 bases between. The CDR3 is made up of 11 amino acids. The germline CDR1 and CDR2 sequences are DFQATT and SNEGSKA (reference sequence). CDR3 DNA sequence: TGCAGTGACTCAGGATTGGGTGAAGCTTTCTTT. This gives the protein CSDSGLGEAFF.

The chain has TRBV7-2 and TRBJ2-1; D call uncertain. CDR3 length equals 12 residues. Germline V CDR1 and CDR2: SGHTA, FQGNSA. Trimming removed 0 bases from V and 6 bases from J, with 3 bases in between. Here the CDR3 DNA reads TGTGCCAGCAGCTTAGCGGTCAATGAGCAGTTCTTC. Translated: CASSLAVNEQFF.

The rearrangement uses TRBV6-6 and TRBJ1-5; no clear D. The CDR3 runs 14 residues. The germline V gene encodes CDR1 MNHNY and CDR2 SVGAGI (reference sequence). V lost 2 bases, J lost 5 bases, and 10 bases lay in between. CDR3 region: CASSYSGGYQPQHF. Here the CDR3 DNA reads TGTGCCAGCAGTTACAGTGGTGGCTATCAGCCCCAGCATTTT.

This clone was observed a single time. The chain combines TRBV19 with TRBJ1-5; D is undetermined. Germline-derived CDR1 and CDR2 are LNHDA and SQIVND (reference sequence). Deletions cut 3 bases from V and 4 bases from J, with 7 bases between. CDR3 length equals 13 residues. Here the CDR3 reads CASSIDGNQPQHF. The CDR3 DNA follows: TGTGCCAGTAGTATCGATGGTAATCAGCCCCAGCATTTT. Drawing the rest from reference TRBV19 and TRBJ1-5, the complete variable domain is DGGITQSPKYLFRKEGQNVTLSCEQNLNHDAMYWYRQDPGQGLRLIYYSQIVNDFQKGDIAEGYSVSREKKESFPLTVTSAQKNPTAFYLCASSIDGNQPQHFGDGTRLSIL.